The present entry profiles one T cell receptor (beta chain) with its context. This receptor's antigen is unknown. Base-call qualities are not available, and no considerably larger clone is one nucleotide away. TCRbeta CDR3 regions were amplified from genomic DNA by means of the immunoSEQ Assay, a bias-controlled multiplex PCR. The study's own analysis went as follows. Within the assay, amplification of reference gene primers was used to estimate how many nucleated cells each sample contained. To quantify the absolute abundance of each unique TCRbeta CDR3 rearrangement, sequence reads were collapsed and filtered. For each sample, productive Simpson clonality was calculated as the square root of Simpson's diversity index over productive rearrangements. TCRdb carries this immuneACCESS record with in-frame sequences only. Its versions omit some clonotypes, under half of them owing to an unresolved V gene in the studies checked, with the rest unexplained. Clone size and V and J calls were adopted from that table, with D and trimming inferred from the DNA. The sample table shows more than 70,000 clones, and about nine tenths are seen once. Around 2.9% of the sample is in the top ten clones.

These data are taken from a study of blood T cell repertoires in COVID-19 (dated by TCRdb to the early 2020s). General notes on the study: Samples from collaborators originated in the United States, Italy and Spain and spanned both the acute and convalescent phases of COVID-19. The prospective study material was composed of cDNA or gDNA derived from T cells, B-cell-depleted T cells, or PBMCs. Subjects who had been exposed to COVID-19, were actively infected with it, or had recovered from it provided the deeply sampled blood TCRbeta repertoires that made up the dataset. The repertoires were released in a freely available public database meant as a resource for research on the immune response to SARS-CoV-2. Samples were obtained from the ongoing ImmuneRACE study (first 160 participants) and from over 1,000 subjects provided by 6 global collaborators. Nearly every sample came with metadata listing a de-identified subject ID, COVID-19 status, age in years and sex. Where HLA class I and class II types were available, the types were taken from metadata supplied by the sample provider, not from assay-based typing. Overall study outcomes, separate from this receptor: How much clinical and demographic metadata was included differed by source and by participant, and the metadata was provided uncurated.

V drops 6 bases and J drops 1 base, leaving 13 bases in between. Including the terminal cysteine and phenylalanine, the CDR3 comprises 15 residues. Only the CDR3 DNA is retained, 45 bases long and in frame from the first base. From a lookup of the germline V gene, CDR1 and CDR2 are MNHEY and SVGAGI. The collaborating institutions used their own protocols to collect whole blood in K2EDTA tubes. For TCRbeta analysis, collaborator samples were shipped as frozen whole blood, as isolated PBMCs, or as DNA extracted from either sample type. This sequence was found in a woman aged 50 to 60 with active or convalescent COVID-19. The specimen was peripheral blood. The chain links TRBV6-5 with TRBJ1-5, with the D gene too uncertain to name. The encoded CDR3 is CASRDRVISNQPQHF. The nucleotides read TGTGCCAGCAGAGATCGGGTGATAAGCAATCAGCCCCAGCATTTT.